The text below deals with one T cell receptor (beta chain). What antigen it recognizes has not been identified. No much larger clone is present one base from it, and per-base qualities are unavailable. The same CDR3 arises from other DNA sequences in this sample as well. This entry is derived from a study of cytomegalovirus exposure and HLA in healthy donors (dated by TCRdb to about 2017). With regard to the full study: The roughly 650 repertoires of the first cohort and the 120 or so validation repertoires were produced on the same platform, according to a later analysis. The study was designed to test whether signatures of past pathogen exposure could be identified by cataloging public T cell receptors. Besides the first cohort of approximately 670 subjects, a separate validation cohort made up of roughly 120 different subjects was used. High-throughput TCR immunosequencing, statistical association of individual TCRs with disease status, and machine learning were combined to predict cytomegalovirus infection status.

Donors formed part of the validation cohort, which comprised 95 to 150 subjects and was distinct from the first cohort of some 700 subjects. Findings and caveats that apply to the study as a whole: In vitro tests confirmed that a few of the cytomegalovirus-associated TCR beta chains recognize cytomegalovirus antigens. The study listed 164 TCR beta chains as associated with cytomegalovirus. A later analysis had no HLA typing for the validation cohort, so co-occurrence there was scored across all 130 or so repertoires. The authors suggested that the approach could potentially be extended to other disease states and immunological phenotypes. The classifier was reported to diagnose cytomegalovirus status with high specificity and sensitivity in both the original and validation cohorts. Across donors, most TCR sequences were observed very rarely, whereas some public TCRs were present in many individuals. A later analysis found that TCRs clustered in the first cohort also tended to co-occur in the 130 or so validation repertoires, with just under 95% of cluster scores above 0.

To prepare the library, the immunoSEQ multiplex PCR assay was applied. Turning to the authors' computational methods: To diagnose cytomegalovirus status from the catalog of TCR beta chain sequences, a statistical classification framework was built. In its TCRdb copy, this immuneACCESS table keeps in-frame sequences only and misses some clones. Where compared with another copy, unresolved V genes explain less than half of these, and the others have no known cause. V and J calls and clone size are those listed in that table; D and trimming were worked out from the DNA. In all, the sample holds some 240,000 clones, and roughly 84% of those were seen once. The top ten clones comprise 2% to 2.5% of the sample. The V end loses 0 bases and the J end loses 1 base, and a stretch of 10 bases separates them. The CDR3 numbers 15 residues from cysteine through phenylalanine. The read is trimmed to its CDR3 DNA, 45 bases read in frame from base 1. The germline V gene supplies CDR1 SGDLS and CDR2 YYNGEE.

This receptor was identified in a woman between 18 and 29 years old in good health and CMV-seropositive. Sequenced sample: PBMCs. The rearrangement joined TRBV9 to TRBJ1-1; tentative D gene TRBD1, with 6 bases matching. The DNA reads TGTGCCAGCAGCGTAGGTGGCAGGGGGAACACTGAAGCTTTCTTT. This gives the protein CASSVGGRGNTEAFF.